In its sample, the clone carrying this T cell receptor (beta chain) was seen once. Antigen unknown. CD4+ cells underwent separation, giving CD45RA+ naive and CD45RA-negative memory subsets. Per the authors' pipeline: With immunoSEQ giving junction-only sequences and no quality scores, filtering differed. The data were produced by immunoSEQ multiplex PCR, yet TCRdb's version contains in-frame clones alone and is incomplete. V and J calls and clone size are as listed in that table; D and trimming were resolved from the DNA. Of some 1,600,000 clones detected, 95% to 99% appear once; the ten largest clones hold approximately 0.45%. This entry is derived from a study of shared clonotypes between healthy human individuals. Study-level findings and limits: Sampling included only blood; tissue repertoires likely differ.

The trim removed 6 bases at V and 3 bases at J, leaving 5 bases unmatched. The length of the CDR3 is 15 residues. CDR1 is SSHAT and CDR2 is FNYEAQ in the germline V gene (reference sequence). The TCR comes from a man aged 25 to 40 in good health. Sequenced material: naive CD4+ T cells sorted from blood. The subset: CD45RA+ positively selected. The chain combines TRBV7-7 with TRBJ2-7; 13 bases align to TRBD2. CDR3 in amino acids: CASSPGLAGVYEQYF. The CDR3 DNA reads as TGTGCCAGCAGTCCTGGACTAGCGGGAGTCTACGAGCAGTACTTC. The full variable domain, in which reference TRBV7-7 and TRBJ2-7 provide the parts outside the CDR3, is GAGVSQSPRYKVTKRGQDVTLRCDPISSHATLYWYQQALGQGPEFLTYFNYEAQPDKSGLPSDRFSAERPEGSISTLTIQRTEQRDSAMYRCASSPGLAGVYEQYFGPGTRLTVT.